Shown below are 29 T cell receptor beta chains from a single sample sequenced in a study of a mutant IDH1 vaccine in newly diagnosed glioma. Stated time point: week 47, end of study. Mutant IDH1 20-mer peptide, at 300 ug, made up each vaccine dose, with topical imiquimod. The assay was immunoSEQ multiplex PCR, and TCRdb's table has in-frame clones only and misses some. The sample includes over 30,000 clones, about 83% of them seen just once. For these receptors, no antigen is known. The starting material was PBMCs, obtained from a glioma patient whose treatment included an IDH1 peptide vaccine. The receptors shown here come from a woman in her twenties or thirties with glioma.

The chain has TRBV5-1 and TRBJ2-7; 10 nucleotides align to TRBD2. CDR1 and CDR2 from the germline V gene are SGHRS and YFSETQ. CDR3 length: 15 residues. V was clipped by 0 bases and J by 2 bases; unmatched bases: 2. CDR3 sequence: CASSLERGGTYEQYF. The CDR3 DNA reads TGCGCCAGCAGCTTGGAGCGGGGGGGCACCTACGAGCAGTACTTC.

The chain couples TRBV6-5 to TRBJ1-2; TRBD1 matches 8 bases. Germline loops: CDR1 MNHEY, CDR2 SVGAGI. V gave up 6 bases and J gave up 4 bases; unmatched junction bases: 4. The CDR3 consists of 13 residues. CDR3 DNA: TGTGCCAGCAGCCCGACAGGGGCCTATGGCTACACCTTC. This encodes CASSPTGAYGYTF.

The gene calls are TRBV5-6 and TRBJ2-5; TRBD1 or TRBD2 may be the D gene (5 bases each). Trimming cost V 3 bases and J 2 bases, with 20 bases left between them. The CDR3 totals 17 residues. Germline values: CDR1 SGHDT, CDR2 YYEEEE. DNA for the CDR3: TGTGCCAGCAGCTCCGAAGGTCCGGGGCTGGCGCAAGAGACCCAGTACTTC. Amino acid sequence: CASSSEGPGLAQETQYF.

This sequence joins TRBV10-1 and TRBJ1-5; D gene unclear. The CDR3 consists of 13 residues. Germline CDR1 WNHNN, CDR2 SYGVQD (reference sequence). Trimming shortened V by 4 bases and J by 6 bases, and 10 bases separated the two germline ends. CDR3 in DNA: TGCGCCAGCAGTGGGTCTCTGAGTCAGCCCCAGCATTTT. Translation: CASSGSLSQPQHF.

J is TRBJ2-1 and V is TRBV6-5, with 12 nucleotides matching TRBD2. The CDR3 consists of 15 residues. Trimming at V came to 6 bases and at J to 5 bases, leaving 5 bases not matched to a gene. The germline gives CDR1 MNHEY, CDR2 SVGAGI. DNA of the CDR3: TGTGCCAGCAGCCTCCTAGCGGGGGGGAACAATGAGCAGTTCTTC. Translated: CASSLLAGGNNEQFF.

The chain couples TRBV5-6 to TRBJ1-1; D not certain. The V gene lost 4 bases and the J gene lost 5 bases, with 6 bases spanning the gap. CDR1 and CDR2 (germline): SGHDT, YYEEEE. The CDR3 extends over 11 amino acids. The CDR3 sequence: CASSIGTEAFF. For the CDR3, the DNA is TGTGCCAGCAGCATCGGTACTGAAGCTTTCTTT.

CDR3 nucleotide sequence: TGTGCCAGCAGCCCCTACAGGGACTCCTACGAGCAGTACTTC. Amino acid sequence: CASSPYRDSYEQYF. The chain couples TRBV7-6 to TRBJ2-7; a weak D match, TRBD1 (6 bases). The germline V gene encodes CDR1 SGHVS and CDR2 FNYEAQ. The V end was cut by 5 bases, the J end by 0 bases, with 11 bases between. This CDR3 is built from 14 residues.

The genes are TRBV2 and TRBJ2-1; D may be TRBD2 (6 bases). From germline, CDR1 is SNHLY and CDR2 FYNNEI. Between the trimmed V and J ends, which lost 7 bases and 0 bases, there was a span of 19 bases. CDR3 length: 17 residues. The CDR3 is CASKTGGSGSSYNEQFF. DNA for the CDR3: TGTGCCAGCAAAACGGGTGGGTCCGGGAGCTCCTACAATGAGCAGTTCTTC.

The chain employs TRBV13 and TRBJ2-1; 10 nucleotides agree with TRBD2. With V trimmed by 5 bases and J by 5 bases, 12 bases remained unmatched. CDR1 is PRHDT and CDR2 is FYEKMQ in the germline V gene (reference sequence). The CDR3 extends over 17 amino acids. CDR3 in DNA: TGTGCCAGCAGCCGTAGGAAAGCGGGGGGGCCTAACAATGAGCAGTTCTTC. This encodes CASSRRKAGGPNNEQFF.

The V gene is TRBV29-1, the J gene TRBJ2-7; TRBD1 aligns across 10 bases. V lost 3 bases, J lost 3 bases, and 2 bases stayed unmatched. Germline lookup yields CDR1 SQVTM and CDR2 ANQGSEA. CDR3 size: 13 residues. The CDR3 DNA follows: TGCAGCGTTGACGGGACAGGGGACTACGAGCAGTACTTC. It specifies CSVDGTGDYEQYF.

The CDR3 loop is CASRGAGEDTQYF. The DNA for the CDR3 is TGTGCCAGCAGGGGCGCGGGTGAAGATACGCAGTATTTT. The chain couples TRBV7-2 to TRBJ2-3; a possible D gene is TRBD2 (5 bases). The V and J ends lost 6 bases and 5 bases respectively, with 12 bases between them. The CDR3 totals 13 residues. CDR1 is SGHTA, CDR2 FQGNSA, per germline.

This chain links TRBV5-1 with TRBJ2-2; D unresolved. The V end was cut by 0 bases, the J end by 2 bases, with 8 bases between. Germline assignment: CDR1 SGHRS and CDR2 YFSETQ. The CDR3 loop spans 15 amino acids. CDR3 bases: TGCGCCAGCAGCTTGGCCGAAGCAAACACCGGGGAGCTGTTTTTT. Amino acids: CASSLAEANTGELFF.

CDR3 coding DNA: TGTGCCAGCAGTCCGACAGGACTGAATTCACCCCTCCACTTT. Translating it yields CASSPTGLNSPLHF. The V call is TRBV6-5, the J call TRBJ1-6; D possibly corresponds to TRBD1 (6 bases). From germline, CDR1 is MNHEY and CDR2 SVGAGI. The CDR3 contains 14 residues. Trimming cost V 5 bases and J 7 bases, with 12 bases left between them.

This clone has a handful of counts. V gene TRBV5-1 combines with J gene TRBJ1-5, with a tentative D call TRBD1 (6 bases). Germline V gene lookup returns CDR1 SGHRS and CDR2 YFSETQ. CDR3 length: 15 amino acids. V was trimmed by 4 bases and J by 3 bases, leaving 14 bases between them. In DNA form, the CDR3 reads TGCGCCAGCAGCAGGTGGGGGGACAACAATCAGCCCCAGCATTTT. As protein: CASSRWGDNNQPQHF.

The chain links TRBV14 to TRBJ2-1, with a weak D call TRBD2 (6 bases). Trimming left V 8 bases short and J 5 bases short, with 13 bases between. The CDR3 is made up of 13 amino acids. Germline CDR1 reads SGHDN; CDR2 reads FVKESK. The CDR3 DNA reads TGTGCCAGCGGGCGGGGAGGTAACAATGAGCAGTTCTTC. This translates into CASGRGGNNEQFF.

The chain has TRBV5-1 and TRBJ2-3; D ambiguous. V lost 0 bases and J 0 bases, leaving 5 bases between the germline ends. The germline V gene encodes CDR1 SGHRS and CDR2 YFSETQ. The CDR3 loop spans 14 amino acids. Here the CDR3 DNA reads TGCGCCAGCAGCTTGGATGGTAGCACAGATACGCAGTATTTT. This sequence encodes CASSLDGSTDTQYF.

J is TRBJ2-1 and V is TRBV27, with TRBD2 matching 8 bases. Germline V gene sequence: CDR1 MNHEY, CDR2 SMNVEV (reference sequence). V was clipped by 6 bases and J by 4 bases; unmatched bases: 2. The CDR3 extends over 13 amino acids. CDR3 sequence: CASRRGAYNEQFF. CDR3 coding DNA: TGTGCCAGCAGGCGGGGGGCATACAATGAGCAGTTCTTC.

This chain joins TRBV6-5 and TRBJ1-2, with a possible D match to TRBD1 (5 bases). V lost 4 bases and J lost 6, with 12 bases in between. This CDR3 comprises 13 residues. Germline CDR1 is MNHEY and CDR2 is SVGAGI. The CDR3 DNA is TGTGCCAGCAGTTCCGGGGACTGGGATGGCTACACCTTC. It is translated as CASSSGDWDGYTF.

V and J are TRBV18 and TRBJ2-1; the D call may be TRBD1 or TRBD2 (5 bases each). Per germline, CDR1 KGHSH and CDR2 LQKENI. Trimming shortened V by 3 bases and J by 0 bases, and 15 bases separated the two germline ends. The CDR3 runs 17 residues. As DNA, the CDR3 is TGTGCCAGCTCACCGGGACCCCAGGGAAGCTCCTACAATGAGCAGTTCTTC. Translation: CASSPGPQGSSYNEQFF.

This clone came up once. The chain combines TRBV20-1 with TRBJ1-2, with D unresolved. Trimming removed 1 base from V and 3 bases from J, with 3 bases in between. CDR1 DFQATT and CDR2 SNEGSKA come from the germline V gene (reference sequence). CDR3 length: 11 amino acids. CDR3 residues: CSARVDYGYTF. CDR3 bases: TGCAGTGCTAGAGTTGACTATGGCTACACCTTC.

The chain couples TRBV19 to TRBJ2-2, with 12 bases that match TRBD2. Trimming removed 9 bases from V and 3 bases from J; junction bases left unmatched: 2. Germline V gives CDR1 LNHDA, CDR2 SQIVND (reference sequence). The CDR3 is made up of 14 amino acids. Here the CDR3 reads CASRTSGDTGELFF. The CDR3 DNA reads TGTGCCAGCCGGACTAGCGGGGACACCGGGGAGCTGTTTTTT.

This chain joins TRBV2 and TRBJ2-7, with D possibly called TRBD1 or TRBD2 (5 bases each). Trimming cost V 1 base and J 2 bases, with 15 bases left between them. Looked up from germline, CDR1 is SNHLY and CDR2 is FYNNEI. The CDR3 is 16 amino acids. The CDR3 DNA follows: TGTGCCAGCAGTGAAGAGACCGGGACGGGAACCTACGAGCAGTACTTC. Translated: CASSEETGTGTYEQYF. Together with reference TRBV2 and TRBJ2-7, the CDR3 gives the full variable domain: EPEVTQTPSHQVTQMGQEVILRCVPISNHLYFYWYRQILGQKVEFLVSFYNNEISEKSEIFDDQFSVERPDGSNFTLKIRSTKLEDSAMYFCASSEETGTGTYEQYFGPGTRLTVT.

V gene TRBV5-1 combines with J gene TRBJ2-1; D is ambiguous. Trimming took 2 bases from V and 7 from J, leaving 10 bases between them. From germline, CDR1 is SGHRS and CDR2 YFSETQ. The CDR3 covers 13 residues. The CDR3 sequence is CASSLGGPNEQFF. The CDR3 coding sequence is TGCGCCAGCAGCTTAGGCGGACCTAATGAGCAGTTCTTC.

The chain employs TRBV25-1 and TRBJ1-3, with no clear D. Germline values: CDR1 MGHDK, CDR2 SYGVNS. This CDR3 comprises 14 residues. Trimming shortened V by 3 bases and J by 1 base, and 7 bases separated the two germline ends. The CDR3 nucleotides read TGTGCCAGCAGTGACCCTCCTTCTGGAAACACCATATATTTT. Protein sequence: CASSDPPSGNTIYF.

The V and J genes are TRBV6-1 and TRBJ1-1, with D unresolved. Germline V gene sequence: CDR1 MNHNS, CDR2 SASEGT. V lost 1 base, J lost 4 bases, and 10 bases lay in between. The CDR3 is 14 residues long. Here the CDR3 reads CASSEGTSGTEAFF. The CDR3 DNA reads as TGTGCCAGCAGTGAAGGGACGTCGGGCACTGAAGCTTTCTTT.

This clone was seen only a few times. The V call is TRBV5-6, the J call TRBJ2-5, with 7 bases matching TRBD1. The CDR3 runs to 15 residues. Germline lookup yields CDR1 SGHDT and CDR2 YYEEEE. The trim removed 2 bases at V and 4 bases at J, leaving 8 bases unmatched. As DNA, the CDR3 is TGTGCCAGCAGCTTAGGGGACAGCCGACTAGAGACCCAGTACTTC. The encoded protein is CASSLGDSRLETQYF.

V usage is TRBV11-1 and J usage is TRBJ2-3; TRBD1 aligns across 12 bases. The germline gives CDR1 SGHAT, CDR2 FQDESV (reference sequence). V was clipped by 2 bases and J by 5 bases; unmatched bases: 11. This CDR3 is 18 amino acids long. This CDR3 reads CASSLLEGTGGLRDTQYF. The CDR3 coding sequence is TGTGCCAGCAGCTTACTGGAAGGGACAGGGGGCCTTCGAGATACGCAGTATTTT. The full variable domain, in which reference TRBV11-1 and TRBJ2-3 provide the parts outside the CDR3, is EAEVAQSPRYKITEKSQAVAFWCDPISGHATLYWYRQILGQGPELLVQFQDESVVDDSQLPKDRFSAERLKGVDSTLKIQPAELGDSAMYLCASSLLEGTGGLRDTQYFGPGTRLTVL.

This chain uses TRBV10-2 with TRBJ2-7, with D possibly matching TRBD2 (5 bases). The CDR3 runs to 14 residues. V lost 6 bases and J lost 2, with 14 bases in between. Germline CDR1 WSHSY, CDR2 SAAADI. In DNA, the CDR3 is TGCGCCAGCAGATCTGCGGGCCTTCCCTACGAGCAGTACTTC. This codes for CASRSAGLPYEQYF.

Here the CDR3 DNA reads TGTGCCAGCAGCTTAGAGGTTGCAGGGTTCTATGGCTACACCTTC. This gives the protein CASSLEVAGFYGYTF. This chain joins TRBV7-2 and TRBJ1-2; tentative D call: TRBD1 (5 bases). CDR3 length: 15 residues. V lost 1 base and J lost 4, with 13 bases in between. Looked up from germline, CDR1 is SGHTA and CDR2 is FQGNSA.